Listed here are 31 T cell receptor beta chains from one sample, sequenced in a study of metastatic and nonmetastatic thyroid tumors. TCRdb reassembled clones from the PCR reads with MiXCR. Of almost 8,500 clones listed, around 40% are singletons. Treatment of any kind had been given to no patient before thyroid surgery. The specimen sequenced was tumor tissue. All receptors come from a male donor with papillary thyroid cancer or a benign thyroid nodule (not recorded which). Some clones in this sample may be carry-over from other donors' samples.

V usage is TRBV27 and J usage is TRBJ2-7, with D maybe TRBD2 (6 bases). V was cut by 8 bases and J by 4 bases, with 30 bases left in between. This CDR3 has 18 residues. Germline CDR1 reads MNHEY; CDR2 reads SMNVEV (reference sequence). CDR3 region: CASGLLATPGPRPYEQYF. The CDR3 DNA follows: TGTGCCAGCGGACTATTGGCGACCCCGGGGCCACGACCTTACGAGCAGTACTTC.

This clone has a single count. The chain recombines TRBV30 with TRBJ2-7, with D perhaps matching TRBD2 (5 bases). V lost 2 bases to trimming and J lost 0 bases, with 5 bases between them. This CDR3 is built from 12 residues. Germline-derived CDR1 and CDR2 are GTSNPN and SVGIG (reference sequence). The CDR3 coding sequence is TGTGCCTGGAGTACTAGCTCCTACGAGCAGTACTTC. Translating it yields CAWSTSSYEQYF.

The chain combines TRBV28 with TRBJ2-7, with D hard to call. V lost 1 base, J lost 2 bases, and 9 bases lay in between. CDR3 length: 14 residues. The germline V gene has CDR1 MDHEN and CDR2 SYDVKM. The CDR3 DNA reads as TGTGCCAGCAGTTTATTTCGGATCGCCTACGAGCAGTACTTC. This encodes CASSLFRIAYEQYF.

Written as DNA, the CDR3 is TGTGCCAGTAGTATCGGGTTTCGACAGTACTATGGCTACACCTTC. Translation gives CASSIGFRQYYGYTF. This chain connects TRBV19 to TRBJ1-2, with a tentative D call TRBD1 (5 bases). The CDR3 contains 15 residues. In germline, CDR1 is LNHDA, CDR2 SQIVND (reference sequence). The V gene lost 3 bases and the J gene lost 3 bases, with 14 bases spanning the gap. The full variable domain, rest sourced from reference TRBV19 and TRBJ1-2, is DGGITQSPKYLFRKEGQNVTLSCEQNLNHDAMYWYRQDPGQGLRLIYYSQIVNDFQKGDIAEGYSVSREKKESFPLTVTSAQKNPTAFYLCASSIGFRQYYGYTFGSGTRLTVV.

This clone was detected a few times. V gene TRBV10-3 combines with J gene TRBJ2-7; D gene ambiguous. The CDR3 has 13 amino acids. V lost 6 bases and J lost 2, with 11 bases in between. Per germline, CDR1 ENHRY and CDR2 SYGVKD. The DNA for the CDR3 is TGTGCCATCAGCAGTTTTAGCCCCTACGAGCAGTACTTC. Amino acids: CAISSFSPYEQYF.

This clone was seen more than once but under ten times. Its ends do not fully match the called genes, so a read error is possible. The CDR3 coding sequence is TGTGCCATCAGTGATTGGGACAGGGGCCACTACGAGCAGTACTTC. Protein product: CAISDWDRGHYEQYF. The chain combines TRBV6-1 with TRBJ2-7, with 10 nucleotides matching TRBD1. From germline, CDR1 is MNHNS and CDR2 SASEGT. The CDR3 consists of 15 residues.

V is TRBV6-1 and J is TRBJ1-2; a weak D match, TRBD1 (5 bases). CDR1 is MNHNS, CDR2 SASEGT, per germline. The CDR3 length is 15 residues. Trimming shortened V by 7 bases and J by 4 bases, and 19 bases separated the two germline ends. The CDR3 bases are TGTGCCAGCACCTCCCGGGGGGAACTCGGCTATGGCTACACCTTC. Its translation: CASTSRGELGYGYTF.

This chain links TRBV28 with TRBJ1-1, with TRBD1 matching 8 bases. V dropped 5 bases and J dropped 10; count of bases not matched to a gene: 24. This CDR3 region has 18 residues. CDR1 and CDR2 (germline): MDHEN, SYDVKM. The CDR3 protein is CASSPSAGSSGQGGTAFF. Written as DNA, the CDR3 is TGTGCCAGCAGTCCTTCGGCGGGTTCTTCTGGACAGGGTGGGACAGCTTTCTTT.

This clone appeared a few times. The J gene is TRBJ2-7, the V gene TRBV6-1, with 8 bases matching TRBD2. The V segment lost 1 base and the J segment 0 bases; nucleotides outside the gene matches: 2. CDR1 and CDR2 from the germline V gene are MNHNS and SASEGT. The length of the CDR3 is 15 residues. The CDR3 nucleotides read TGTGCCAGCAGTGAAGTAAGCGGGAGCTCCTACGAGCAGTACTTC. It yields the protein CASSEVSGSSYEQYF.

This clone is judged medium-sized. The chain links TRBV10-2 to TRBJ2-7, with a possible D match to TRBD2 (6 bases). V shed 4 bases and J shed 6 bases, with 10 bases lying between them. Germline-derived CDR1 and CDR2 are WSHSY and SAAADI. This CDR3 comprises 12 residues. CDR3: CASSGKGLEQYF. The CDR3 DNA sequence: TGCGCCAGCAGTGGTAAGGGACTCGAGCAGTACTTC.

The chain carries TRBV9 and TRBJ1-3; D call uncertain. The V gene lost 4 bases and the J gene lost 0 bases, with 17 bases spanning the gap. CDR1 is SGDLS, CDR2 YYNGEE, per germline. This CDR3 has 17 amino acids. CDR3 bases: TGTGCCAGCAGCCCATTTGGCGGGAGCAGCTCTGGAAACACCATATATTTT. Residues: CASSPFGGSSSGNTIYF. Filled out from reference TRBV9 and TRBJ1-3, the complete variable domain reads DSGVTQTPKHLITATGQRVTLRCSPRSGDLSVYWYQQSLDQGLQFLIQYYNGEERAKGNILERFSAQQFPDLHSELNLSSLELGDSALYFCASSPFGGSSSGNTIYFGEGSWLTVV.

This clone appeared a single time. A much larger clone lies a single base off, so this may be a read error. Other DNA sequences of this sample code for an identical CDR3. V usage is TRBV4-2 and J usage is TRBJ2-7, with D possibly matching TRBD1 (5 bases). V was shortened by 4 bases and J by 10 bases, with 26 bases between the two germline ends. The CDR3 runs to 16 residues. Germline CDR1 and CDR2: LGHNA and YNFKEQ. In DNA form, the CDR3 reads TGTGCCAGCAGCCCTAGGGGTGGCAGGAACACCCATGATCAGTACTTC. As protein: CASSPRGGRNTHDQYF.

J is TRBJ1-1 and V is TRBV29-1; 7 positions match TRBD1. Germline CDR1 is SQVTM and CDR2 is ANQGSEA. Germline trimming cut 3 bases from V and 4 bases from J; bases unmatched to any gene: 8. The CDR3 loop spans 14 amino acids. The chain's CDR3 is CSVDQTGVGTEAFF. In DNA, the CDR3 is TGCAGCGTTGACCAAACAGGGGTCGGCACTGAAGCTTTCTTT.

This clone showed up just a few times. The genes are TRBV6-2 or TRBV6-3 and TRBJ2-7; TRBD1 might be the D (6 bases). Germline-derived CDR1 and CDR2 are MNHEY and SVGEGT. CDR3 size: 14 residues. Trimming took 7 bases from V and 3 from J, leaving 16 bases between them. CDR3 nucleotides: TGTGCCAGCACCCAGGACAGAACTTACTACGAGCAGTACTTC. This encodes CASTQDRTYYEQYF.

The chain carries TRBV5-1 and TRBJ2-1; TRBD2 aligns across 8 bases. This CDR3 spans 14 amino acids. Germline values: CDR1 SGHRS, CDR2 YFSETQ. The V segment lost 4 bases and the J segment 5 bases; nucleotides outside the gene matches: 5. CDR3 amino acids: CASSLGSGDNEQFF. In nucleotides, the CDR3 is TGCGCCAGCAGCCTGGGTAGCGGGGACAATGAGCAGTTCTTC. Full variable domain (remainder filled in from reference TRBV5-1 and TRBJ2-1): KAGVTQTPRYLIKTRGQQVTLSCSPISGHRSVSWYQQTPGQGLQFLFEYFSETQRNKGNFPGRFSGRQFSNSRSEMNVSTLELGDSALYLCASSLGSGDNEQFFGPGTRLTVL.

This clone has a single count. DNA of the CDR3: TGTGCCAGCTCACCACTAGGGCGGGAGAACGAGCAGTACTTC. Its translation: CASSPLGRENEQYF. The V call is TRBV18, the J call TRBJ2-7; 7 positions agree with TRBD2. Germline values: CDR1 KGHSH, CDR2 LQKENI. The CDR3 sequence is 14 residues long. The V gene end was trimmed by 1 base and the J gene end by 5 bases; junction bases not matched to a gene: 5. The whole variable domain, filled in from reference TRBV18 and TRBJ2-7, reads NAGVMQNPRHLVRRRGQEARLRCSPMKGHSHVYWYRQLPEEGLKFMVYLQKENIIDESGMPKERFSAEFPKEGPSILRIQQVVRGDSAAYFCASSPLGRENEQYFGPGTRLTVT.

This chain connects TRBV6-4 to TRBJ2-2, with D perhaps TRBD2 (5 bases). CDR3 length equals 13 residues. Looked up from germline, CDR1 is MRHNA and CDR2 is SNTAGT. The ends were cut back, 3 bases at V and 3 bases at J, with 5 bases in the middle. The CDR3 is CASSERDTGELFF. The CDR3 DNA reads TGTGCCAGCAGTGAGCGGGACACCGGGGAGCTGTTTTTT.

This chain connects TRBV6-1 to TRBJ2-3; D is undetermined. CDR3 length: 12 amino acids. Germline assignment: CDR1 MNHNS and CDR2 SASEGT. The ends were cut back, 4 bases at V and 6 bases at J, with 8 bases in the middle. DNA of the CDR3: TGTGCCAGCAGTGTCAGCTGGGATACGCAGTATTTT. Amino acids: CASSVSWDTQYF.

This clone was counted only a few times. The chain combines TRBV6-4 with TRBJ2-3, with a tentative D call TRBD2 (5 bases). V was cut by 4 bases and J by 3 bases, with 14 bases left in between. Germline-derived CDR1 and CDR2 are MRHNA and SNTAGT. This CDR3 region has 15 residues. The CDR3 DNA reads as TGTGCCAGCAGTGCCATACCGGGGAGTACAGATACGCAGTATTTT. Residues: CASSAIPGSTDTQYF.

V is TRBV5-4 and J is TRBJ1-6; 9 nucleotides align to TRBD1. In germline, CDR1 is SGHNT, CDR2 YYREEE (reference sequence). The CDR3 is 15 residues long. V lost 4 bases, J lost 7 bases, and 6 bases stayed unmatched. The CDR3 DNA reads as TGTGCCAGCAGCGTCCCAGGACAGGGGAATTCACCCCTCCACTTT. This encodes CASSVPGQGNSPLHF.

This chain joins TRBV5-4 and TRBJ2-1, with TRBD2 matching over 8 bases. The CDR3 has 13 residues. Germline V gives CDR1 SGHNT, CDR2 YYREEE (reference sequence). V dropped 6 bases and J dropped 8; count of bases not matched to a gene: 7. The CDR3 sequence: CASTGGGADEQFF. The DNA for the CDR3 is TGTGCCAGCACGGGAGGGGGGGCCGATGAGCAGTTCTTC.

This clone is labeled as medium-sized. V and J are TRBV10-1 and TRBJ1-1; D not certain. The CDR3 totals 13 residues. Germline V gives CDR1 WNHNN, CDR2 SYGVQD (reference sequence). V lost 3 bases and J 4 bases, leaving 9 bases between the germline ends. The CDR3 here is CASSDGGVTEAFF. The DNA of the CDR3 is TGCGCCAGCAGTGATGGCGGGGTCACTGAAGCTTTCTTT.

The V gene is TRBV5-1, the J gene TRBJ1-2; D may be TRBD1 (6 bases). The germline CDR1 and CDR2 sequences are SGHRS and YFSETQ. V lost 3 bases to trimming and J lost 7 bases, with 13 bases between them. The CDR3 covers 13 residues. The CDR3 loop reads CASSSNGGPGYTF. The CDR3, as DNA: TGCGCCAGCAGCTCCAATGGGGGGCCTGGCTACACCTTC.

The chain is built from TRBV6-1 and TRBJ1-6; D ambiguous. The CDR3 is 14 residues long. The germline V and J ends were trimmed by 4 bases and 4 bases, with 8 bases remaining between them. The germline gives CDR1 MNHNS, CDR2 SASEGT. This chain's CDR3 is CASSGDRYNSPLHF. CDR3 nucleotide sequence: TGTGCCAGCAGTGGTGACCGTTATAATTCACCCCTCCACTTT.

The rearrangement joins TRBV4-2 to TRBJ2-5; D may be TRBD2 (5 bases). CDR3 length equals 15 residues. With 1 base removed from V and 4 bases from J, the gap between germline ends came to 13 bases. Germline CDR1 reads LGHNA; CDR2 reads YNFKEQ. The CDR3 DNA sequence: TGTGCCAGCAGCCAAGGGGGTGGAGGTACAGAGACCCAGTACTTC. Translating it yields CASSQGGGGTETQYF.

DNA of the CDR3: TGTGCCAGCAGCCAGGGAAGCAATCAGCCCCAGCATTTT. Translation: CASSQGSNQPQHF. This chain connects TRBV6-1 to TRBJ1-5; D might be TRBD1 (5 bases). The CDR3 is made up of 13 amino acids. Trimming left V 6 bases short and J 1 base short, with 7 bases between. Germline V lookup: CDR1 MNHNS, CDR2 SASEGT.

The chain carries TRBV9 and TRBJ1-2; TRBD1 matches 8 bases. The CDR3 covers 15 residues. With 2 bases clipped from V and 2 bases from J, the junction kept 5 bases outside the gene matches. In germline, CDR1 is SGDLS, CDR2 YYNGEE. The CDR3 loop is CASSVYRGLNYGYTF. CDR3 coding DNA: TGTGCCAGCAGCGTTTACAGGGGGTTGAACTATGGCTACACCTTC.

This clone was counted between two and nine times. The rearrangement joins TRBV5-1 to TRBJ2-3, with TRBD1 identical over 8 bases. Germline trimming cut 6 bases from V and 1 base from J; bases unmatched to any gene: 4. The CDR3 is 14 residues long. Germline CDR1 reads SGHRS; CDR2 reads YFSETQ. This CDR3 is CASTTGQGTDTQYF. The CDR3 DNA reads as TGCGCCAGCACTACGGGACAGGGCACAGATACGCAGTATTTT.

The chain carries TRBV20-1 and TRBJ2-7, with D maybe TRBD2 (6 bases). Germline loops: CDR1 DFQATT, CDR2 SNEGSKA (reference sequence). The CDR3 is made up of 15 amino acids. Trimming took off 6 bases at V and 3 bases at J, with 21 bases between the two ends. CDR3 amino acids: CSANDGGRTLYEQYF. The CDR3 bases are TGCAGTGCCAACGATGGAGGGAGGACACTCTACGAGCAGTACTTC.

Concerning this clone itself: One end of the junction does not line up with germline, which may come from a read error. The chain recombines TRBV4-2 with TRBJ2-2, with D unclear. This CDR3 is built from 15 residues. Germline-derived CDR1 and CDR2 are LGHNA and YNFKEQ. The CDR3 here is CANSQENQNTGELFF. The CDR3 DNA sequence: TGTGCCAACAGCCAAGAAAATCAAAACACCGGGGAGCTGTTTTTT.

This clone was seen only once. V and J are TRBV5-1 and TRBJ2-7; TRBD1 might be the D (5 bases). Deletions cut 0 bases from V and 1 base from J, with 8 bases between. Germline V gene sequence: CDR1 SGHRS, CDR2 YFSETQ. CDR3 length: 14 amino acids. For the CDR3, the DNA is TGCGCCAGCAGCTTGGACCAGGGATCCTACGAGCAGTACTTC. It translates to CASSLDQGSYEQYF.